This record looks at one T cell receptor (beta chain) sequence and its context. Antigen unknown. These data belong to a study of PD-1 blockade in classical Hodgkin lymphoma. General observations from the study: Causes of the repertoire differences remain undefined, possibly disease activity or prior therapy. Newly diagnosed patients were reported to start with lower TCR diversity than healthy donors.

Germline V gene data show CDR1 as SNHLY and CDR2 as FYNNEI. The CDR3 is 15 amino acids. J gave up 3 bases and V 4 bases, and 6 bases lay outside the gene matches. Specified time point: newly diagnosed, previously untreated cHL patient sample. Purification of CD4+ T cells from thawed PBMCs was performed via magnetic negative selection. Untreated, newly diagnosed classical Hodgkin lymphoma PBMCs were used for comparison. Data came from immunoSEQ multiplex PCR; TCRdb stores just in-frame clones and leaves some out. The sample has 25,000 to 30,000 clones, 89% seen once. Material for sequencing was CD4+ T cells from blood. This TCR came from a human donor with classical Hodgkin lymphoma. The chain is built from TRBV2 and TRBJ2-3; TRBD2 agrees at 8 bases. CDR3: CASSVSGTRTDTQYF. As DNA, the CDR3 is TGTGCCAGCAGTGTATCCGGGACTAGGACAGATACGCAGTATTTT.